This T cell receptor beta chain was recorded in a study of graft-versus-host responses after intestinal transplantation. Study information: All recipients were given anti-thymocyte globulin induction, and tacrolimus and steroids were then administered for three to four years.

Profiled with immunoSEQ multiplex PCR; TCRdb holds only in-frame clones, not every one. This table has 96,000 or so clones, 80% to 95% appearing once. In regard to this clone: Antigen: not known.

V was pared by 4 bases and J by 6 bases, with 9 bases of the junction left unmatched. This CDR3 is built from 15 residues. Germline V gives CDR1 SNHLY, CDR2 FYNNEI. This receptor was identified in a human donor who received an intestinal transplant. The source material was unstimulated CD4+ T cells sorted from spleen or lymph node cells, sampled before intestinal transplant. This chain uses TRBV2 with TRBJ1-5; 7 nucleotides match TRBD1. Here the CDR3 reads CASSVRQGGGQPQHF. CDR3 DNA: TGTGCCAGCAGTGTTCGGCAGGGGGGTGGTCAGCCCCAGCATTTT. Combining the CDR3 with reference TRBV2 and TRBJ1-5 gives the whole variable domain EPEVTQTPSHQVTQMGQEVILRCVPISNHLYFYWYRQILGQKVEFLVSFYNNEISEKSEIFDDQFSVERPDGSNFTLKIRSTKLEDSAMYFCASSVRQGGGQPQHFGDGTRLSIL.